This TCR beta chain is drawn from a study of blood T cell repertoires in COVID-19. Study overall: Both acute and convalescent COVID-19 samples were obtained from the United States, Italy and Spain. T cells, B-cell-depleted T cells, or PBMCs provided the cDNA or gDNA that served as material.

CDR3 length: 16 residues. Trimming took 4 bases from V and 1 from J; bases not matched to a gene: 5. CDR1 is KGHDR, CDR2 SFDVKD, per germline. Authors' analysis steps: Scientists estimated how many nucleated cells there were by amplifying reference gene primers. Sequencing used immunoSEQ multiplex PCR; TCRdb keeps in-frame clones, though not all of them. V, J and clone size are taken as reported in that table, and D and trimming were inferred from the DNA itself. The data hold roughly 120,000 clones, with roughly 72% observed a single time. This clonotype was sampled from an elderly man with COVID-19, enrolled during active disease. The chain carries TRBV24-1 and TRBJ2-5; 10 positions agree with TRBD2. The source material was peripheral blood. Written as DNA, the CDR3 is TGTGCCACCAGTGAACCTCTAGCGGGAGCCCAAGAGACCCAGTACTTC. Protein product: CATSEPLAGAQETQYF.